The following is a T cell receptor (beta chain) sequence with its context. The CDR3 runs to 15 residues. Germline lookup yields CDR1 SGDLS and CDR2 YYNGEE. J was trimmed by 2 bases and V by 1 base; bases with no gene match: 4. This entry is derived from a study of beta chain features in type 1 diabetes. Sequenced material consisted of expressed TCRB transcripts (all of the isolated RNA was reverse transcribed). Clones were read by immunoSEQ multiplex PCR, and TCRdb kept only the in-frame ones, dropping some. In the table there are about 40,000 clones, 49% of which are singletons. V gene TRBV9 combines with J gene TRBJ2-7, with 9 positions matching TRBD2. The sequence derives from a young woman in good health. The source material was central memory CD4+ T cells from blood. CDR3 sequence reads: CASSVTAGGTYEQYF. CDR3 nucleotides: TGTGCCAGCAGCGTAACAGCGGGGGGTACCTACGAGCAGTACTTC.